This entry lists 26 T cell receptor beta chains sequenced from one sample in a study of blood T cells in healthy people across ages. A J-beta primer mix and a sample-barcoded 5' primer were used in a second PCR of roughly 6 to 12 cycles. A single record per CDR3 protein comes from TCRdb applying MiXCR to the 5' RACE reads. The sample has about 1,800,000 distinct CDR3 sequences, roughly 30% seen once; the top ten hold about 7.7%. The sample consisted of blood. These receptors originate from a woman between 25 and 40 years old in good health.

Notes on this clonotype: The germline gene is not matched at one end of the junction; a read error may be the cause. This chain joins TRBV12-3 or TRBV12-4 and TRBJ1-3; a possible D gene is TRBD1 (6 bases). This CDR3 has 14 amino acids. The CDR3 reads CASSAQGGGSTIYF. The CDR3, as DNA: TGTGCCAGCAGTGCACAGGGAGGTGGAAGCACCATATATTTT.

This clonotype was observed a few times. The chain employs TRBV7-9 and TRBJ2-7, with a weak D call TRBD1 (5 bases). The CDR3 length is 14 residues. Trimming pared 8 bases from V and 1 base from J, leaving 15 bases between. Germline V gene lookup returns CDR1 SEHNR and CDR2 FQNEAQ (reference sequence). The CDR3 region has the DNA TGTGCCAGCGGCGGCGGACAATATTCCTACGAGCAGTACTTC. Translation: CASGGGQYSYEQYF.

This chain's CDR3 is CASSRVGPMNTEAFF. CDR3 nucleotides: TGTGCCAGTAGCAGGGTTGGTCCGATGAACACTGAAGCTTTCTTT. The chain carries TRBV19 and TRBJ1-1, with a tentative D call TRBD1 (5 bases). This CDR3 is built from 15 residues. Per germline, CDR1 LNHDA and CDR2 SQIVND (reference sequence). V was trimmed by 6 bases and J by 0 bases, leaving 14 bases between them.

The rearrangement joins TRBV7-9 to TRBJ2-7; 8 bases fit TRBD1. J gave up 0 bases and V 1 base, and 5 bases lay outside the gene matches. CDR3 size: 16 residues. Germline V CDR1 and CDR2: SEHNR, FQNEAQ (reference sequence). CDR3 amino acids: CASSLDRGADSYEQYF. The CDR3, as DNA: TGTGCCAGCAGCTTAGACAGGGGGGCAGACTCCTACGAGCAGTACTTC.

The chain combines TRBV12-3 or TRBV12-4 with TRBJ2-5; D unclear. Trimming removed 3 bases from V and 5 bases from J, with 10 bases in between. The CDR3 length is 13 residues. CDR3 amino acids: CASSFQLWETQYF. The CDR3 nucleotides are TGTGCCAGCAGTTTCCAGTTATGGGAGACCCAGTACTTC.

There are a few counts of this clonotype. The J gene is TRBJ1-5, the V gene TRBV18; no reliable D call. The CDR3 length is 16 residues. Trimming cost V 3 bases and J 0 bases, with 12 bases left between them. In germline, CDR1 is KGHSH, CDR2 LQKENI. The CDR3 DNA sequence: TGTGCCAGCTCACCTCAAGGCCCCAATAGCAATCAGCCCCAGCATTTT. This translates into CASSPQGPNSNQPQHF.

This clonotype has only a few counts. The chain uses TRBV3-1 and TRBJ2-3, with 9 bases identical to TRBD2. This CDR3 region has 15 residues. CDR1 is LGHDT, CDR2 YNNKEL, per germline (reference sequence). Unmatched junction bases numbered 4, after V lost 4 bases and J lost 2 bases. CDR3 sequence (DNA): TGTGCCAGCAGCCGATCTAGCGGGGACACAGATACGCAGTATTTT. Its protein is CASSRSSGDTDTQYF.

The CDR3 region has the DNA TGTGCCATTCAGAGGGACAGCGGAAACACCATATATTTT. Its protein is CAIQRDSGNTIYF. The chain has TRBV10-3 and TRBJ1-3, with 7 nucleotides matching TRBD1. Looked up from germline, CDR1 is ENHRY and CDR2 is SYGVKD. The CDR3 is 13 amino acids. V gave up 9 bases and J gave up 4 bases; unmatched junction bases: 6.

This clonotype was detected a few times. CDR3 bases: TGTGCCAGCAGCTTGGAGGGACTAGCGGGAGACGCAAAGAAGACCCAGTACTTC. Residues: CASSLEGLAGDAKKTQYF. The J gene is TRBJ2-5, the V gene TRBV5-6, with 14 bases matching TRBD2. Germline trimming cut 0 bases from V and 6 bases from J; bases unmatched to any gene: 10. CDR3 length: 18 amino acids. Germline assignment: CDR1 SGHDT and CDR2 YYEEEE.

This clonotype was observed a handful of times. This rearrangement joins TRBV24-1 to TRBJ2-5; D not resolved. The CDR3 runs 11 residues. V gave up 9 bases and J gave up 4 bases, with 8 bases separating them. Germline CDR1 reads KGHDR; CDR2 reads SFDVKD. The CDR3 sequence is CATHLRETQYF. The CDR3 coding sequence is TGTGCCACCCATCTACGAGAGACCCAGTACTTC.

This clonotype occurred many times. The chain links TRBV6-5 to TRBJ2-4, with 10 positions matching TRBD1. There are 15 residues in the CDR3. The V gene end was trimmed by 4 bases and the J gene end by 6 bases; junction bases not matched to a gene: 6. Germline V gives CDR1 MNHEY, CDR2 SVGAGI. The CDR3 is CASSLDRGERNIQYF. Written as DNA, the CDR3 is TGTGCCAGCAGTTTGGACAGGGGGGAAAGAAACATTCAGTACTTC.

J is TRBJ2-3 and V is TRBV28; the match to TRBD2 covers 10 bases. CDR3 length equals 19 residues. The trim removed 6 bases at V and 2 bases at J, leaving 17 bases unmatched. Germline V lookup: CDR1 MDHEN, CDR2 SYDVKM. This chain's CDR3 is CASSSPWISGGPFTDTQYF. Here the CDR3 DNA reads TGTGCCAGCAGCTCCCCGTGGATTAGCGGGGGGCCCTTCACAGATACGCAGTATTTT.

This chain links TRBV6-1 with TRBJ1-2; a possible D gene is TRBD1 (5 bases). Germline lookup yields CDR1 MNHNS and CDR2 SASEGT. V was cut by 10 bases and J by 4 bases, with 13 bases left in between. The CDR3 covers 12 residues. The CDR3 DNA is TGTGCCACCATGGACACGGCCTATGGCTACACCTTC. It specifies CATMDTAYGYTF.

A note on this clonotype: Likely a read error: the CDR3 ends without its conserved phenylalanine or tryptophan. In DNA form, the CDR3 reads TGTGCCAGCAGCCCGGAGAGACACGCCTACGAGCAGTACTGC. Its protein product is CASSPERHAYEQYC. The chain carries TRBV14 and TRBJ2-7; D remains unclear. CDR3 length: 14 amino acids. V lost 4 bases to trimming and J lost 2 bases, with 12 bases between them. Looked up from germline, CDR1 is SGHDN and CDR2 is FVKESK.

The CDR3 is CASSAVEGRPGGYTF. DNA of the CDR3: TGTGCCAGCAGCGCAGTGGAGGGACGCCCGGGAGGCTACACCTTC. The rearrangement links TRBV7-9 to TRBJ1-2; possible D gene TRBD1, 5 bases. Germline CDR1 SEHNR, CDR2 FQNEAQ (reference sequence). Deletions cut 5 bases from V and 8 bases from J, with 21 bases between. CDR3 length: 15 residues.

This clonotype was seen a few times. The chain links TRBV12-3 or TRBV12-4 to TRBJ2-6; tentative D call: TRBD1 (6 bases). There are 18 residues in the CDR3. V lost 2 bases to trimming and J lost 2 bases, with 16 bases between them. CDR3 amino acids: CASSLNAGARTGANVLTF. CDR3 in DNA: TGTGCCAGCAGTTTAAACGCAGGGGCCAGAACTGGGGCCAACGTCCTGACTTTC.

This clonotype was picked up many times. DNA for the CDR3: TGTGCCAGCAGCTTACTCAGGACTAGCGCCAATGAGCAGTTCTTC. The encoded protein is CASSLLRTSANEQFF. The chain uses TRBV7-3 and TRBJ2-1; 9 bases are shared with TRBD2. The germline gives CDR1 SGHTA, CDR2 FQGTGA. The CDR3 is made up of 15 amino acids. J lost 6 bases, V lost 2 bases, and 5 bases had no gene match.

This clonotype is medium-sized (0.01 to 0.1%). This sequence joins TRBV4-2 and TRBJ2-5; 8 bases map to TRBD2. Germline CDR1 is LGHNA and CDR2 is YNFKEQ. V dropped 2 bases and J dropped 0; count of bases not matched to a gene: 5. The CDR3 contains 16 residues. The CDR3 region is CASSQRSGGYQETQYF. DNA for the CDR3: TGTGCCAGCAGCCAAAGGAGCGGGGGTTACCAAGAGACCCAGTACTTC.

The CDR3 is CASSLGKSWTEPNYGYTF. CDR3 nucleotides: TGTGCCAGCAGCTTAGGGAAGTCGTGGACAGAGCCTAACTATGGCTACACCTTC. The V call is TRBV7-9, the J call TRBJ1-2; D might be TRBD1 (6 bases). V was cut by 1 base and J by 0 bases, with 18 bases left in between. The germline CDR1 and CDR2 sequences are SEHNR and FQNEAQ (reference sequence). The CDR3 is made up of 18 amino acids.

This clonotype was detected many times. The chain uses TRBV10-3 and TRBJ2-7; D uncertain. With 1 base removed from V and 6 bases from J, the gap between germline ends came to 4 bases. Germline V gives CDR1 ENHRY, CDR2 SYGVKD. This CDR3 comprises 11 residues. This chain's CDR3 is CAISELGEQYF. The CDR3 bases are TGTGCCATCAGTGAGTTAGGCGAGCAGTACTTC.

This chain uses TRBV9 with TRBJ2-1, with 7 bases fitting TRBD2. V shed 10 bases, J shed 0 bases, and the junction held 10 bases outside the gene matches. CDR3 length equals 15 residues. CDR1 SGDLS and CDR2 YYNGEE come from the germline V gene. DNA for the CDR3: TGTGCCGGCACCGCCAGCGGGGACTCCTACAATGAGCAGTTCTTC. Protein product: CAGTASGDSYNEQFF.

This chain connects TRBV27 to TRBJ2-1; 10 bases align to TRBD1. The junction had 5 bases not matched to a gene; V was cut back by 6 bases and J by 9 bases. Germline CDR1 reads MNHEY; CDR2 reads SMNVEV (reference sequence). The CDR3 totals 13 residues. CDR3 nucleotide sequence: TGTGCCAGCAGCCAGGGGACAGGGGTTGAGCAGTTCTTC. It encodes CASSQGTGVEQFF.

The chain has TRBV20-1 and TRBJ1-4; D is unclear. Trimming stripped 3 bases from V and 4 bases from J, with 15 bases between. Looked up from germline, CDR1 is DFQATT and CDR2 is SNEGSKA (reference sequence). The CDR3 contains 15 residues. CDR3 residues: CSARDLRRSNEKLFF. CDR3 sequence (DNA): TGCAGTGCTAGGGACCTTAGACGGAGTAATGAAAAACTGTTTTTT.

A few counts support this clonotype. V usage is TRBV5-1 and J usage is TRBJ2-1; 9 bases align to TRBD1. The germline V gene encodes CDR1 SGHRS and CDR2 YFSETQ. CDR3 size: 15 residues. J was trimmed by 5 bases and V by 5 bases; bases with no gene match: 8. This CDR3 reads CASRPDRGLDNEQFF. The CDR3 coding sequence is TGCGCCAGCAGACCCGACAGGGGGTTGGACAATGAGCAGTTCTTC.

The chain carries TRBV14 and TRBJ1-1; no firm D call. CDR1 and CDR2 from the germline V gene are SGHDN and FVKESK. CDR3 length equals 14 residues. V dropped 0 bases and J dropped 5 bases, with 10 bases sitting between them. As DNA, the CDR3 is TGTGCCAGCAGCCAAGAACGCCGGTCGACTGAAGCTTTCTTT. This codes for CASSQERRSTEAFF.

In its sample, this clonotype was seen a few times. The chain links TRBV4-1 to TRBJ2-5; possible D gene TRBD2, 7 bases. Germline loops: CDR1 MGHRA, CDR2 YSYEKL. V lost 0 bases, J lost 2 bases, and 10 bases lay in between. This CDR3 spans 15 amino acids. CDR3 in DNA: TGCGCCAGCAGCCAAGAAGGGGGGGCGCAAGAGACCCAGTACTTC. The encoded protein is CASSQEGGAQETQYF.